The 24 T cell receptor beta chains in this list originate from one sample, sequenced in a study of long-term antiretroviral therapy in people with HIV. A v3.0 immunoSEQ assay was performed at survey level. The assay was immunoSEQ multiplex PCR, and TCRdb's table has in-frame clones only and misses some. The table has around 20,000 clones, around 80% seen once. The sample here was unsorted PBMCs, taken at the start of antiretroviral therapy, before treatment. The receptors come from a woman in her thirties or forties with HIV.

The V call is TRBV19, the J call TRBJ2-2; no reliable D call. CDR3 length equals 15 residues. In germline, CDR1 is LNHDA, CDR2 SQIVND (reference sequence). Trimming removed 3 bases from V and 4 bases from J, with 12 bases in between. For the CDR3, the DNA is TGTGCCAGTAGTATTTTCTCGTCCCCCACCGGGGAGCTGTTTTTT. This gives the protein CASSIFSSPTGELFF.

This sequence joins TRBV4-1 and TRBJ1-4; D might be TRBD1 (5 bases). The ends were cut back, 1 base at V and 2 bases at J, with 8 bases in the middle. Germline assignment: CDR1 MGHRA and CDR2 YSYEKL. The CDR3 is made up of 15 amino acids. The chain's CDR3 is CASSQVAGTNEKLFF. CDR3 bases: TGCGCCAGCAGCCAAGTTGCAGGGACTAATGAAAAACTGTTTTTT.

The CDR3 sequence is CASSQNRARGSPLHF. CDR3 nucleotides: TGTGCCAGTAGCCAAAACAGGGCCAGGGGATCACCCCTCCACTTT. The chain employs TRBV19 and TRBJ1-6; D possibly corresponds to TRBD1 (6 bases). The CDR3 length is 15 residues. Germline assignment: CDR1 LNHDA and CDR2 SQIVND (reference sequence). Trimming stripped 6 bases from V and 10 bases from J, with 19 bases between. The full variable domain, in which reference TRBV19 and TRBJ1-6 provide the parts outside the CDR3, is DGGITQSPKYLFRKEGQNVTLSCEQNLNHDAMYWYRQDPGQGLRLIYYSQIVNDFQKGDIAEGYSVSREKKESFPLTVTSAQKNPTAFYLCASSQNRARGSPLHFGNGTRLTVT.

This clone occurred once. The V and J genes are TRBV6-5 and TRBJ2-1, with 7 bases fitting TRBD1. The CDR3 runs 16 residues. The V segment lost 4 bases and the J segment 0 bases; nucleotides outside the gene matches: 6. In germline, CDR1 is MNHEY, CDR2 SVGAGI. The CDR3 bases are TGTGCCAGCAGTTCAAAGGGACAGAGCTCCTACAATGAGCAGTTCTTC. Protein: CASSSKGQSSYNEQFF.

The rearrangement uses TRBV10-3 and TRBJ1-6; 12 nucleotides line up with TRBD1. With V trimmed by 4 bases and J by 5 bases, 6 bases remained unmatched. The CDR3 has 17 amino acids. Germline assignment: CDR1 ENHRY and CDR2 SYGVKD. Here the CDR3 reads CAISGRGTGGNNSPLHF. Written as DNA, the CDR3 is TGTGCCATCAGTGGGAGAGGGACAGGGGGCAATAATTCACCCCTCCACTTT.

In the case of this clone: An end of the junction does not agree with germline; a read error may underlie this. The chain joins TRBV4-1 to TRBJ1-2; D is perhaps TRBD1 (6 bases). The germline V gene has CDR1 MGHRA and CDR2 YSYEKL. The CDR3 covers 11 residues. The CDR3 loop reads CASSQDADRTF. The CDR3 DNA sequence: TGCGCCAGCAGCCAAGATGCCGACAGGACTTTC.

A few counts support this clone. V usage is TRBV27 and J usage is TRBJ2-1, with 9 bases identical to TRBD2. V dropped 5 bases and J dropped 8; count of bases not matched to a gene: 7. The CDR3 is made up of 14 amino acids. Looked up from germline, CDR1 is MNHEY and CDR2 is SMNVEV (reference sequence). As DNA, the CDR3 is TGTGCCAGCAGTCCAATAGCGGGGGAGGATGAGCAGTTCTTC. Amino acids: CASSPIAGEDEQFF.

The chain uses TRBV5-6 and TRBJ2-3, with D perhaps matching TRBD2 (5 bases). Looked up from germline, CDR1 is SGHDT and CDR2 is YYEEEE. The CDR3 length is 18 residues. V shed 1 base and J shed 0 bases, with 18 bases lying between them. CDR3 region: CASSLTLLATPSTDTQYF. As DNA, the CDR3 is TGTGCCAGCAGCTTGACTCTTCTAGCCACACCTAGCACAGATACGCAGTATTTT.

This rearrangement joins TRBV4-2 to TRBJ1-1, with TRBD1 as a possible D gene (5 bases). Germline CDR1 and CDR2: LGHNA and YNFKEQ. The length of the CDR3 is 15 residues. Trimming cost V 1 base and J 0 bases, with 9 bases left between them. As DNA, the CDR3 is TGTGCCAGCAGCCAAGGGGGACCCATGAACACTGAAGCTTTCTTT. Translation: CASSQGGPMNTEAFF.

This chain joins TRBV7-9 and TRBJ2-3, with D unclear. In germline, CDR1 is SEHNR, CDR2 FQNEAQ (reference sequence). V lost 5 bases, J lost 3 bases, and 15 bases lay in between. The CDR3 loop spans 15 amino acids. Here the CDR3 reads CASSLPRLGTDTQYF. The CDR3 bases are TGTGCCAGCAGCCTCCCCCGGCTGGGGACAGATACGCAGTATTTT.

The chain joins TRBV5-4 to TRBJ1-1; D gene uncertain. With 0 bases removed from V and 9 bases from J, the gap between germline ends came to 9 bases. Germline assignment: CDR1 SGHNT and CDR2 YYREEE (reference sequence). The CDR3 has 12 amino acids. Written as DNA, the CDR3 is TGTGCCAGCAGCTTGGGTGGCGACAAAGCTTTCTTT. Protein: CASSLGGDKAFF.

The CDR3 region is CASSAGTTPTQYF. The DNA for the CDR3 is TGTGCCAGCAGCGCGGGGACTACTCCTACCCAGTACTTC. This sequence joins TRBV7-9 and TRBJ2-5; 7 positions agree with TRBD2. The CDR3 runs 13 residues. J gave up 8 bases and V 5 bases, and 8 bases lay outside the gene matches. Germline V gene sequence: CDR1 SEHNR, CDR2 FQNEAQ (reference sequence).

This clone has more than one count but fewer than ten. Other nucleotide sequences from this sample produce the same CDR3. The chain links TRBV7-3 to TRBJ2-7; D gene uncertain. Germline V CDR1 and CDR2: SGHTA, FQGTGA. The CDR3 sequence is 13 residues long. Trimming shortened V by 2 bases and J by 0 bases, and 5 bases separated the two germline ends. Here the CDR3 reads CASSLARSYEQYF. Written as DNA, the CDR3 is TGTGCCAGCAGCTTAGCCCGCTCCTACGAGCAGTACTTC.

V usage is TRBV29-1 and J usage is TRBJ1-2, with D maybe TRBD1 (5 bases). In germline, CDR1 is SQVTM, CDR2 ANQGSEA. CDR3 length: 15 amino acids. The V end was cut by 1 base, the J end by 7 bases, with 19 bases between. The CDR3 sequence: CSVEVGGGRGRGYTF. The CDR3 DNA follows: TGCAGCGTTGAAGTGGGGGGGGGTAGGGGACGTGGCTACACCTTC.

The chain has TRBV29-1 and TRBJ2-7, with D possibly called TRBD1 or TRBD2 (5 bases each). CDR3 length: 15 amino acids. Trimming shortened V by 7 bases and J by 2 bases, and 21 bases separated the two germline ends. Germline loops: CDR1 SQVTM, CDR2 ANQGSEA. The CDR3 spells CSGGDGERGTYEQYF. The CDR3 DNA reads TGCAGCGGTGGGGACGGAGAGAGGGGAACCTACGAGCAGTACTTC.

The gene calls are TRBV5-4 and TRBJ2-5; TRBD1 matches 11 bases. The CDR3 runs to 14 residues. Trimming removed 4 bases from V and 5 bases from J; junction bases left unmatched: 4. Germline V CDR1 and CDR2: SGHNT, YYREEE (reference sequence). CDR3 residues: CASSRGQGEETQYF. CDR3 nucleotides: TGTGCCAGCAGCCGGGGACAGGGGGAGGAGACCCAGTACTTC. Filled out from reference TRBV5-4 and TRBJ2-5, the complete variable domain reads ETGVTQSPTHLIKTRGQQVTLRCSSQSGHNTVSWYQQALGQGPQFIFQYYREEENGRGNFPPRFSGLQFPNYSSELNVNALELDDSALYLCASSRGQGEETQYFGPGTRLLVL.

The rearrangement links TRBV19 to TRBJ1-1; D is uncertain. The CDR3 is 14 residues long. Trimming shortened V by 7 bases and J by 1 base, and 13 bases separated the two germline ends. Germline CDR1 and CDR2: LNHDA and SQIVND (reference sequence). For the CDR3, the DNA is TGTGCCAGTACCCCCGCGGCACCGAACACTGAAGCTTTCTTT. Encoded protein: CASTPAAPNTEAFF.

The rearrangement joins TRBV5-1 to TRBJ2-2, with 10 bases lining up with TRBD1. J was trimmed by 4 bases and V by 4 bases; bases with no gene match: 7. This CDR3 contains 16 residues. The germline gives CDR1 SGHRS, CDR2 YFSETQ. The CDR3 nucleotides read TGCGCCAGCAGCGGAGGACAGGGGGGGGTCACCGGGGAGCTGTTTTTT. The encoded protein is CASSGGQGGVTGELFF.

The CDR3 region is CASEPLRGSTEAFF. The CDR3 coding sequence is TGTGCCAGCGAGCCACTCAGGGGTAGTACTGAAGCTTTCTTT. This sequence joins TRBV27 and TRBJ1-1, with a possible D match to TRBD1 (6 bases). Germline assignment: CDR1 MNHEY and CDR2 SMNVEV (reference sequence). Deletions cut 8 bases from V and 5 bases from J, with 18 bases between. There are 14 residues in the CDR3.

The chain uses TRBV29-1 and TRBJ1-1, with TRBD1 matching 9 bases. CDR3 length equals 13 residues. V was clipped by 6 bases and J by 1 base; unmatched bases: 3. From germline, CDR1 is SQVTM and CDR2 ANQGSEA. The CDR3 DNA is TGCAGCGTGCGGACAGGGGCGAACACTGAAGCTTTCTTT. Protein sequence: CSVRTGANTEAFF.

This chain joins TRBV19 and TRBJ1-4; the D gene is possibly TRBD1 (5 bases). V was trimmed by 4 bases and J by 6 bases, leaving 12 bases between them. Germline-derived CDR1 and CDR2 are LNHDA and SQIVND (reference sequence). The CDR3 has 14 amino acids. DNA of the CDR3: TGTGCCAGTAGTAGTTTGCCACAGGATGAAAAACTGTTTTTT. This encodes CASSSLPQDEKLFF.

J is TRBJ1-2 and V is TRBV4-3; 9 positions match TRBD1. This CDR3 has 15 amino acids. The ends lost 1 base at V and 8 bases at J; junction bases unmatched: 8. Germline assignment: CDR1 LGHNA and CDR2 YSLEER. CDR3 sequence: CASSQGPGTGKGYTF. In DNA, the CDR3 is TGCGCCAGCAGCCAAGGTCCAGGGACAGGGAAAGGCTACACCTTC.

For the CDR3, the DNA is TGCAGTGCTACAGACAGCCGCGAGCAGTTCTTC. Translation gives CSATDSREQFF. The chain joins TRBV20-1 to TRBJ2-1; D perhaps matches TRBD1 (5 bases). There are 11 residues in the CDR3. V lost 4 bases to trimming and J lost 10 bases, with 11 bases between them. Germline V lookup: CDR1 DFQATT, CDR2 SNEGSKA (reference sequence).

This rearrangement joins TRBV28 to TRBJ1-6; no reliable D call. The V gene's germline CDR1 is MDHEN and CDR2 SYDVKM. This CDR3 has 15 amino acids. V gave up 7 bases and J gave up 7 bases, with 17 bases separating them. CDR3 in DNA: TGTGCCAGCAACCCTCCCGGCGGGAACAATTCACCCCTCCACTTT. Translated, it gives CASNPPGGNNSPLHF.